This T cell receptor (beta chain) comes out of a study of T-cell memory formation after mild COVID-19. Findings and limits, study-wide: That cross-reactive memory joined was suggested by some responding clones appearing in pre-infection memory. Later expanders leaned toward CD4+, whereas clones contracting from day 15 to 85 were balanced CD4/CD8. Clones which contracted sat mainly in CM and EM if CD4+, and in EMRA if CD8+.

Germline V lookup: CDR1 SNHLY, CDR2 FYNNEI. Deletions cut 5 bases from V and 0 bases from J, with 7 bases between. The length of the CDR3 is 14 residues. In its sample, this clonotype was seen a few times. The antigen remains undetermined. Using constant-segment primers, 5'RACE produced TCR alpha and TCR beta cDNA libraries carrying sample barcodes and UMIs. MiXCR was run by TCRdb on the 5' RACE reads, yielding one entry per CDR3 protein. The sample yields hundreds of thousands of distinct CDR3 sequences, over 25% seen once. The rearrangement joins TRBV2 to TRBJ2-2, with D possibly TRBD2 on 5 matching bases. The sequence came from an adult woman who had mild COVID-19 (a few samples of this study predate the infection). Cell type and time point are not known. Material: PBMCs or a T cell subset sorted from them (not recorded which). The CDR3 coding sequence is TGTGCCAGCAGTAAGGACTCGAACACCGGGGAGCTGTTTTTT. This sequence encodes CASSKDSNTGELFF.